The 4 T cell receptor beta chains below were found in one sample sequenced in a study of T cell responses to AZD1222 COVID-19 vaccine (dated by TCRdb to about 2021). The receptor library was made with the immunoSEQ multiplex PCR assay. TCRdb re-hosts the immuneACCESS table, in-frame sequences only. Its copies lack some clones; in the studies checked, an unresolved V gene accounts for under half of them, and the cause for the rest is not known. This sample is represented by under 45,000 clones; 88% of them were singletons. The leading ten clones occupy 26% of the sample. The sample's time point label is to be understood as: about 28 days (+/-7) after the second vaccine dose. The meaning of the sample's treatment or condition label: meningococcal conjugate vaccine given as trial control. The sequences come from peripheral blood, collected 28 days after the second dose of the MenACWY control vaccine. The receptors here all came from an adult who received the MenACWY meningococcal vaccine as a control.

The chain is built from TRBV28 and TRBJ1-1, with D unresolved. From germline, CDR1 is MDHEN and CDR2 SYDVKM. This CDR3 is built from 14 residues. The ends were cut back, 3 bases at V and 3 bases at J, with 11 bases in the middle. The CDR3 DNA reads TGTGCCAGCAGTTTCCTTCTCGGGGACACTGAAGCTTTCTTT. This encodes CASSFLLGDTEAFF.

The CDR3 nucleotides are TGTGCCAGCAGCGACAGAAACTACGAGCAGTACTTC. It codes for CASSDRNYEQYF. V and J are TRBV28 and TRBJ2-7; perhaps TRBD1 as D (5 bases). This CDR3 region has 12 residues. The V and J ends lost 6 bases and 3 bases respectively, with 9 bases between them. Germline V lookup: CDR1 MDHEN, CDR2 SYDVKM.

A few counts support this clone. The rearrangement joins TRBV2 to TRBJ2-1; TRBD2 agrees at 11 bases. The ends lost 7 bases at V and 3 bases at J; junction bases unmatched: 8. The CDR3 extends over 16 amino acids. The germline V gene encodes CDR1 SNHLY and CDR2 FYNNEI. The CDR3 sequence is CASTPKGLAVYNEQFF. DNA for the CDR3: TGTGCCAGCACTCCTAAGGGACTAGCGGTCTACAATGAGCAGTTCTTC.

This clone was seen just once. This chain uses TRBV20-1 with TRBJ2-1; D unresolved. The CDR3 sequence is 11 residues long. Trimming removed 7 bases from V and 3 bases from J, with 7 bases in between. Germline assignment: CDR1 DFQATT and CDR2 SNEGSKA (reference sequence). The CDR3 DNA is TGCAGTGGCCACTACTACAATGAGCAGTTCTTC. It encodes CSGHYYNEQFF.